This is a list of T cell receptor beta chains from one sample in a study of CD8 T cells in ankylosing spondylitis. TCRdb redid the calling of the 5' RACE reads with MiXCR, one entry per CDR3 protein. The table lists hundreds of thousands of distinct CDR3 sequences, roughly 26% of them singletons. The sample taken for sequencing was blood, either unsorted or a sorted T cell fraction (not recorded which). The source of these receptors is a male donor with ankylosing spondylitis. The CDR3 runs from the conserved cysteine through the conserved F or W. A clone size is listed for some rows: how often the clone was seen (once, few, many), or a class if it is expanded.

J	V	size	CDR3
TRBJ2-3	TRBV14	-	CASSQLARPDTQYF
TRBJ2-5	TRBV20-1	-	CSASTTSGAETQYF
TRBJ2-7	TRBV6-2/TRBV6-3	-	CASTQGYEQYF
TRBJ1-1	TRBV5-6	-	CARSPGGGRTEAFF
TRBJ2-2	TRBV5-1	-	CASSLTRTLVGELFF
TRBJ1-2	TRBV10-3	-	CAISESRDRVLRGYTF
TRBJ2-3	TRBV7-6	few	CASSLTSFAQQITQYF
TRBJ2-3	TRBV3-1	-	CASSQVSGSGTDTQYF
TRBJ1-1	TRBV20-1	few	CSASTGGVTEAFF
TRBJ2-5	TRBV5-1	-	CASRDNPQYQETQYF
TRBJ2-1	TRBV7-2	-	CASSESLTGLRANEQFF
TRBJ1-1	TRBV5-1	few	CASSLDDRGYDEAFF
TRBJ2-2	TRBV7-9	-	CASSNRGLDRGGELFF
TRBJ1-1	TRBV18	-	CASSRLSGTGFVPEAFF
TRBJ2-2	TRBV5-1	few	CASTTGGGTGELFF
TRBJ2-3	TRBV6-1	few	CATHLMVRGQDTQYF
TRBJ2-2	TRBV3-1	few	CASSQVERQSGELFF
TRBJ2-6	TRBV5-1	once	CASSLGVNSGANVLTF
TRBJ1-2	TRBV20-1	-	CSARVGDYRGHTF
TRBJ2-3	TRBV15	few	CATSREADTTDTQYF
TRBJ2-1	TRBV15	-	CATSGLAGLEFF
TRBJ1-5	TRBV3-1	few	CASSQDGTYYQPQHF
TRBJ2-1	TRBV7-9	-	CATPAGTSYNEQFF
TRBJ1-5	TRBV10-3	-	CASHQNSNQPQHF
TRBJ1-1	TRBV5-1	few	CASSSRGGASSEAFF
TRBJ1-5	TRBV6-1	few	CASSGFGGYQPQHF
TRBJ2-2	TRBV5-1	-	CASSFIFLRSSNTGELFF
TRBJ1-4	TRBV29-1	few	CSVEDDEKLFF
TRBJ1-1	TRBV20-1	-	CSAIQTGLNTEAFF
TRBJ2-5	TRBV20-1	-	CSARDLAGTQYF
TRBJ1-2	TRBV5-1	-	CASSYSGPQRDGYTF
TRBJ2-5	TRBV29-1	-	CSVEAGGGSRTQYF
TRBJ2-1	TRBV24-1	few	CATARGNSHNEQFF
TRBJ2-3	TRBV7-9	-	CASSRTSGGTDTQYF
TRBJ2-2	TRBV5-1	-	CASSGTVTGGADTGELFF
TRBJ1-2	TRBV11-2	few	CASSPQSNYGYTF
TRBJ2-1	TRBV7-9	-	CASSLWQGPSSYNEQFF